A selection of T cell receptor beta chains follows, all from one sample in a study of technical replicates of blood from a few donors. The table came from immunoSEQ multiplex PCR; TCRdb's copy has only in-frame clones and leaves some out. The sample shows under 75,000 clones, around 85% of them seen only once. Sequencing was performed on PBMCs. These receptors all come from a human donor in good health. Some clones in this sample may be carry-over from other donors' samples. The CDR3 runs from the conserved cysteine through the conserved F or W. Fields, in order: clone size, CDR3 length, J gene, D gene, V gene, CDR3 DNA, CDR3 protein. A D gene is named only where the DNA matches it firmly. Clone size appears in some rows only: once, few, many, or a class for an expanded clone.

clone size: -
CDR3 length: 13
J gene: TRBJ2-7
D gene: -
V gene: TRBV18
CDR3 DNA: TGTGCCAGCTCAGGAGACGGAACCTACGAGCAGTACTTC
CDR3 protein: CASSGDGTYEQYF

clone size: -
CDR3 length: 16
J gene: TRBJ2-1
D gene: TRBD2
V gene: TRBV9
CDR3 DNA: TGTGCCAGCAGCCCTCGGACTAGCGGGGGGTACAATGAGCAGTTCTTC
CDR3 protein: CASSPRTSGGYNEQFF

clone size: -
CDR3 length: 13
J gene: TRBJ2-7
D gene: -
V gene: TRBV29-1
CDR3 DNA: TGCAGCGTTGTGCGGGATTCGTCCTACGAGCAGTACTTC
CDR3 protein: CSVVRDSSYEQYF

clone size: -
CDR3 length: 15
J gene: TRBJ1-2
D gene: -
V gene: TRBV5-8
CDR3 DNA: TGTGCCAGCAGCTCCGGGACACATTTTAACTATGGCTACACCTTC
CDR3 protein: CASSSGTHFNYGYTF

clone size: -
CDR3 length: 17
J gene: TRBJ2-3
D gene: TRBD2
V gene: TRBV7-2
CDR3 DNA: TGTGCCAGCAGCCATGGACTAGCGGGAGCCCGGGGGAATACGCAGTATTTT
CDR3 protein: CASSHGLAGARGNTQYF

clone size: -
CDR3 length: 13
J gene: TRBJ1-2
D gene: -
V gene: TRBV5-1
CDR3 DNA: TGCGCCAGCAGCTTCGAGGCAGGGGTTGGCTACACCTTC
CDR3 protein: CASSFEAGVGYTF

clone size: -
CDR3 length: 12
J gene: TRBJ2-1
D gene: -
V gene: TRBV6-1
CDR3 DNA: TGTGCCAGCAGAACCACAGGCAATGAGCAGTTCTTC
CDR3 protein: CASRTTGNEQFF

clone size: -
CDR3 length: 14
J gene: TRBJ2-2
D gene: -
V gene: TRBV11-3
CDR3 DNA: TGTGCCAGCAGCCCGTTCCAGGGAACCGGGGAGCTGTTTTTT
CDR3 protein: CASSPFQGTGELFF

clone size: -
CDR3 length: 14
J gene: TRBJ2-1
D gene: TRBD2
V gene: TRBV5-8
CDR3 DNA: TGTGCCAGCAGCTTGGTTCTAGCGGTCGATGAGCAGTTCTTC
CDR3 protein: CASSLVLAVDEQFF

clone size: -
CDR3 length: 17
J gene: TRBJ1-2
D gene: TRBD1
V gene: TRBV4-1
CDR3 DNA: TGCGCCAGCAGCCAACGGGGAAGGGTCCAGGGGGCGTTTGGCTACACCTTC
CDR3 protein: CASSQRGRVQGAFGYTF

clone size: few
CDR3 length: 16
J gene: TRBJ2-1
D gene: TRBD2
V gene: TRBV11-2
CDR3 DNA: TGTGCCAGCAGCTTCGGGCGGGGGGGCCTTTACAATGAGCAGTTCTTC
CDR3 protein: CASSFGRGGLYNEQFF

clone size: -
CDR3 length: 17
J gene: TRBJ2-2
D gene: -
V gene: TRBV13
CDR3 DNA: TGTGCCAGCAGCTTAGACGGAGGGGGCAGGTACACCGGGGAGCTGTTTTTT
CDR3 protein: CASSLDGGGRYTGELFF

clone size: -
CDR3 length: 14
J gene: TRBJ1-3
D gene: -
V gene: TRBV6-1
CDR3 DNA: TGTGCCAGCAGTGTAGACAACTCGGGAAACACCATATATTTT
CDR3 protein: CASSVDNSGNTIYF

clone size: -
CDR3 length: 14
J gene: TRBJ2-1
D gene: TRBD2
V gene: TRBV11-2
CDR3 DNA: TGTGCCAGCAGCGGCGGGAGGTCCTACAATGAGCAGTTCTTC
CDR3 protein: CASSGGRSYNEQFF

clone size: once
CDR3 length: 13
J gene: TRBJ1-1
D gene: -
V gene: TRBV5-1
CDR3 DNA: TGCGCCAGCAGCGAAACTGAGAACACTGAAGCTTTCTTT
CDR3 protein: CASSETENTEAFF

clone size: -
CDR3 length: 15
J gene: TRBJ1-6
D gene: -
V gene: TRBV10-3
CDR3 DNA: TGTGCCATCAGACAGGCGAGCTCCTATAATTCACCCCTCCACTTT
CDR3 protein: CAIRQASSYNSPLHF

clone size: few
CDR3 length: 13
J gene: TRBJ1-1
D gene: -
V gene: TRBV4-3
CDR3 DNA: TGCGCCAGCAGCCGGGAGGGGGACACTGAAGCTTTCTTT
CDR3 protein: CASSREGDTEAFF

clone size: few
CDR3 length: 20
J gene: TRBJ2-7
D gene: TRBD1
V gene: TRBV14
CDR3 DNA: TGTGCCAGCAGCCGGCTACGTGCGACAGGGGTTAGCGGAGTACCCTACGAGCAGTACTTC
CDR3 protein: CASSRLRATGVSGVPYEQYF

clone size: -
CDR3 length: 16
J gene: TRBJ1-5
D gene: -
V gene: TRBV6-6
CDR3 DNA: TGTGCCAGCAGGACCTCGGGGGGGTATAGCAATCAGCCCCAGCATTTT
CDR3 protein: CASRTSGGYSNQPQHF

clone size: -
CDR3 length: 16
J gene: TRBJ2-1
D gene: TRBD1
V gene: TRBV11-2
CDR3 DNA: TGTGCCAGCAGCTTAGCTCCCGGACAGGGGAACAATGAGCAGTTCTTC
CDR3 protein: CASSLAPGQGNNEQFF

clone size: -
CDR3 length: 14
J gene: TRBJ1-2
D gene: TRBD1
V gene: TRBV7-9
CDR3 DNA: TGTGCCAGCAGCAAACAGGGGGAATTCTATGGCTACACCTTC
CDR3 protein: CASSKQGEFYGYTF

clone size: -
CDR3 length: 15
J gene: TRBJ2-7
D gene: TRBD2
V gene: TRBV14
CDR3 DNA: TGTGCCAGCAGCCAAGGGGTAGCGGGAACCTACGAGCAGTACTTC
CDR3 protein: CASSQGVAGTYEQYF

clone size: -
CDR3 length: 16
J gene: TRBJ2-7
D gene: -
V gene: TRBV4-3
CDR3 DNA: TGCGCCAGCAGCCAAGACATCGGCGGTAACTCCTACGAGCAGTACTTC
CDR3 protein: CASSQDIGGNSYEQYF

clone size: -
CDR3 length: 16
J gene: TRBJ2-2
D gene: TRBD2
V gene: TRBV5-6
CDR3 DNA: TGTGCCAGCAGCGGACTAGCGGGAGGCGCCACCGGGGAGCTGTTTTTT
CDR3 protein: CASSGLAGGATGELFF

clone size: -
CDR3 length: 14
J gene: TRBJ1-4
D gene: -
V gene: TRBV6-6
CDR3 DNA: TGTGCCAGCAGGGCGCGGGTTCCTAATGAAAAACTGTTTTTT
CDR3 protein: CASRARVPNEKLFF

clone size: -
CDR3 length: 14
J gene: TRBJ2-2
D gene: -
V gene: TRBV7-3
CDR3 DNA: TGTGCCAGCAGACTGGACAGTATTACCGGGGAGCTGTTTTTT
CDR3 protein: CASRLDSITGELFF

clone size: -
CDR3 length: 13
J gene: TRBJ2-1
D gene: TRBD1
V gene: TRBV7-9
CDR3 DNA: TGTGCCAGCAGCTCGTGGACAGGAGGCGAGCAGTTCTTC
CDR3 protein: CASSSWTGGEQFF

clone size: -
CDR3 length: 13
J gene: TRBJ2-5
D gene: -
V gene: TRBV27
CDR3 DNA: TGTGCCAGCAGTTTACAGGGACAAGAGACCCAGTACTTC
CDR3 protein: CASSLQGQETQYF

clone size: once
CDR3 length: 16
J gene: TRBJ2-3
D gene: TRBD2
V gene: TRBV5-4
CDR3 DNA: TGTGCCAGCAGCTTGCTGGGACTAGCGAAGACAGATACGCAGTATTTT
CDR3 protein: CASSLLGLAKTDTQYF

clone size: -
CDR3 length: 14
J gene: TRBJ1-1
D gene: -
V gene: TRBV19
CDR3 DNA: TGTGCCAGTAGTATAGGCGGAGAAAGAACTGAAGCTTTCTTT
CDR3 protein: CASSIGGERTEAFF

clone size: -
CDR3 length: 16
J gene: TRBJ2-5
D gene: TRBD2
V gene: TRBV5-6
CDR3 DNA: TGTGCCAGCAGCTTGTCGTTAGCGGGAAATCCAGAGACCCAGTACTTC
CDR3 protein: CASSLSLAGNPETQYF

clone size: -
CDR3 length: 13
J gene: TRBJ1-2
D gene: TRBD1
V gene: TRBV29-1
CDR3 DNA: TGCAGCGCGATGACAGGGGGGAACTATGGCTACACCTTC
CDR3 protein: CSAMTGGNYGYTF

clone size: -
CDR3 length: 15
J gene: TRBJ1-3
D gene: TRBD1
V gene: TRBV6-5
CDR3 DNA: TGTGCCAGCAGTTGGGACAGAAGTTCTGGAAACACCATATATTTT
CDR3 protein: CASSWDRSSGNTIYF

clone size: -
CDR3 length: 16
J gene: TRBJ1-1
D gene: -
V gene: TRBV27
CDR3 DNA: TGTGCCAGCGGATCCCCCGGGGGGGGGAGAATCACTGAAGCTTTCTTT
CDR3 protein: CASGSPGGGRITEAFF

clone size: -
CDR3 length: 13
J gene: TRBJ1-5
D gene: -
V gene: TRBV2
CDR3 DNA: TGTGCCAGCAGTGATACGGGTCGACAGCCCCAGCATTTT
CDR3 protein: CASSDTGRQPQHF

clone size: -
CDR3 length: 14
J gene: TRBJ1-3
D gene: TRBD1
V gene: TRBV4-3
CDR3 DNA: TGCGCCAGCAGCCAGGACAGGGAAACGAACACCATATATTTT
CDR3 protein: CASSQDRETNTIYF

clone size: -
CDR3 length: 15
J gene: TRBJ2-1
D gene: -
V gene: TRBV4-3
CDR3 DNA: TGCGCCAGCAGCCAACGTCGCGGGACCTACAATGAGCAGTTCTTC
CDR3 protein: CASSQRRGTYNEQFF

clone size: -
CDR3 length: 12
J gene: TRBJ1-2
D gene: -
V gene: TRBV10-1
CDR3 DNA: TGCGCCAGCAGTGGGCCTCTCCGCGGCTACACCTTC
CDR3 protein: CASSGPLRGYTF

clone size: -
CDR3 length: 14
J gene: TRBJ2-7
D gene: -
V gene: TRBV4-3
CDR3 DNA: TGCGCCAGCAGCCAAGAATTAGCGCGGAACGAGCAGTACTTC
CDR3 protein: CASSQELARNEQYF

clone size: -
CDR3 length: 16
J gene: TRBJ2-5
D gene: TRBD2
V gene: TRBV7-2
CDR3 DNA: TGTGCCAGCAGCTCCCCTCTAGCGGGGGGGCCCGAGACCCAGTACTTC
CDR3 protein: CASSSPLAGGPETQYF

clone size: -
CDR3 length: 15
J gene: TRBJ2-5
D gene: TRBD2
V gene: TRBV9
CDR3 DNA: TGTGCCAGCAGCGTAGGAGGACTAGTACAAGAGACCCAGTACTTC
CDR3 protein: CASSVGGLVQETQYF

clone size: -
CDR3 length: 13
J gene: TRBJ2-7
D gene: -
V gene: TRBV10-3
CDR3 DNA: TGTGCCATCAGTGGGCAGGGCTCCTCCGAGCAGTACTTC
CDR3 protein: CAISGQGSSEQYF

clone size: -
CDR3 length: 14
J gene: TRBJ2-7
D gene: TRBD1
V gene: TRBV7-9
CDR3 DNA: TGTGCCAGCAGCGCTCGTGACAGGGGGGATGAGCAGTACTTC
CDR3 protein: CASSARDRGDEQYF

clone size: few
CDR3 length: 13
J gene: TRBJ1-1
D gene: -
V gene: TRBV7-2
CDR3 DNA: TGTGCCAGCAGCTTCCAAGCGAACACTGAAGCTTTCTTT
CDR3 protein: CASSFQANTEAFF

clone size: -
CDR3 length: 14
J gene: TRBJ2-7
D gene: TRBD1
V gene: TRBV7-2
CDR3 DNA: TGTGCCAGCAGCAACCGACAGGGCTCCTACGAGCAGTACTTC
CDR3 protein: CASSNRQGSYEQYF

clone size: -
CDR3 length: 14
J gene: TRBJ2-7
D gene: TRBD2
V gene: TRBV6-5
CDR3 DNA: TGTGCCAGCAGTTACTCGAGCGGGAACTACGAGCAGTACTTC
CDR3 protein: CASSYSSGNYEQYF

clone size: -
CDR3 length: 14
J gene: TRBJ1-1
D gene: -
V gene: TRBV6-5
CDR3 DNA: TGTGCCAGCAGTTACCAGGGGCGCGGTAATGAAGCTTTCTTT
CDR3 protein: CASSYQGRGNEAFF

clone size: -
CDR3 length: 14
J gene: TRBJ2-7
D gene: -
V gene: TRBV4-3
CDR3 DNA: TGCGCCAGCAGCCGGACCTCCGGGGAGTACGAGCAGTACTTC
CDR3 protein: CASSRTSGEYEQYF

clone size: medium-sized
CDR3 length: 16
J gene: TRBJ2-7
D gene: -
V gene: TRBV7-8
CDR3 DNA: TGTGCCAGCAGCTTATCCCCCCGCTACCGAACCAACGAGCAGTACTTC
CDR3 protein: CASSLSPRYRTNEQYF

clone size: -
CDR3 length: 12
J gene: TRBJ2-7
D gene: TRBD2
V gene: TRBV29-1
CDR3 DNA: TGCAGCGTTGAAGCGACGGGGGGCGAGCAGTACTTC
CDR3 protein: CSVEATGGEQYF

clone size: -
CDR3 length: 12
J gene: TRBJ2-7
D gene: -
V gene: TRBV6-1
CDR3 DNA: TGTGCCAGCAGTGAACTAGCACTCAAGCAGTACTTC
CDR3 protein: CASSELALKQYF

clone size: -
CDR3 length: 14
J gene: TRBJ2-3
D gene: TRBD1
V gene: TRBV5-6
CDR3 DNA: TGTGCCAGCAGCGTAAGGGGGCCCGGAGATACGCAGTATTTT
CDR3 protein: CASSVRGPGDTQYF

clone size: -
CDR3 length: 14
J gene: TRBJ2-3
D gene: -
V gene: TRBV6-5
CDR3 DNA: TGTGCCAGCAGTTGGGCAGGGAACACAGATACGCAGTATTTT
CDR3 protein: CASSWAGNTDTQYF